This TCR beta chain originates from a study of CD8+CD57+ T cells in acquired aplastic anemia. At the level of the study: The sorted CD4+ and CD8+ cells yielded an average around 3.2 ug of DNA. Read counts for CD4+ cells (from healthy donors) averaged about 10.8 million.

Study results and limitations: Patients and controls shared some 30 CD8+ CDR3 sequences. Researchers reported that CD8+ Simpson's diversity was not significantly different in patients versus controls.

This clonotype was picked up many times. Its antigen is as yet unknown. CDR1 is KGHSH, CDR2 LQKENI, per germline. This CDR3 has 13 amino acids. Trimming took 5 bases from V and 0 from J, leaving 4 bases between them. Genomic DNA served as template for TCR beta VDJ and CDR3 profiling. TCRdb ran MiXCR on the reads and lists one entry per CDR3 protein. This sample yields about 420,000 distinct CDR3 sequences, of which 60% to 80% are seen a single time; 3.5% to 4.5% belongs to the top ten. V and J are TRBV18 and TRBJ2-2; no clear D gene. Sample: sorted CD4+, CD8+, or CD8+CD57+ T cells (not recorded which) from PBMCs. The origin of this receptor is a human donor in good health, serving as a control. CDR3 bases: TGTGCCAGCTCAATCTCGAACACCGGGGAGCTGTTTTTT. Encoded protein: CASSISNTGELFF.